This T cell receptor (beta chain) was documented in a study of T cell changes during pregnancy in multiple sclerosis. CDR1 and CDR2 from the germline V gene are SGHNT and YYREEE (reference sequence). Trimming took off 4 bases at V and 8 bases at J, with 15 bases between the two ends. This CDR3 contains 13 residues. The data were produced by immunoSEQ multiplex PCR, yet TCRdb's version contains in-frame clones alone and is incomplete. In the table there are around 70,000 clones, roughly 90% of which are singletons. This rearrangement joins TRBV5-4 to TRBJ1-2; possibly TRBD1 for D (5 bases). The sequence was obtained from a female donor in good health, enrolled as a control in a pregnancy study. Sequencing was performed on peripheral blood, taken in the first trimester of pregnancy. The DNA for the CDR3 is TGTGCCAGCAGCCGCAGGGACGGAGGGGGCTACACCTTC. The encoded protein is CASSRRDGGGYTF.